The next 29 T cell receptor beta chains were all read from a single sample in a study of T cells in localized non-small cell lung cancer. Assay: immunoSEQ multiplex PCR; the TCRdb copy retains only in-frame clones and omits some. The sample contains fewer than 15,000 clones, 28% of which appear only once. This sample comprised lung tumor tissue, obtained before any cancer treatment. The source is an older female donor with stage I lung adenocarcinoma.

The chain is built from TRBV11-3 and TRBJ1-3; TRBD1 matches at 7 bases. Trimming at V came to 5 bases and at J to 4 bases, leaving 5 bases not matched to a gene. There are 14 residues in the CDR3. Germline CDR1 is SGHNT and CDR2 is YENEEA. CDR3: CASSLRTGGNTIYF. The CDR3 region has the DNA TGTGCCAGCAGCCTCCGGACAGGCGGAAACACCATATATTTT.

This clone has a count of ten or more. CDR3 amino acids: CASSLSDSRYGTQYF. The CDR3 DNA reads TGTGCCAGCAGCTTGTCTGATTCAAGATATGGGACCCAGTACTTC. The chain links TRBV11-3 to TRBJ2-5; D gene uncertain. CDR3 length equals 15 residues. Trimming stripped 3 bases from V and 7 bases from J, with 18 bases between. CDR1 SGHNT and CDR2 YENEEA come from the germline V gene.

The J gene is TRBJ2-1, the V gene TRBV25-1; D remains unclear. The ends were cut back, 5 bases at V and 9 bases at J, with 20 bases in the middle. The CDR3 loop spans 15 amino acids. Germline CDR1 reads MGHDK; CDR2 reads SYGVNS. The CDR3 DNA follows: TGTGCCAGCAGTCACTCTGGACGGGCGATTAGTGAGCAGTTCTTC. Protein sequence: CASSHSGRAISEQFF. The variable domain in full, with the rest retrieved from reference TRBV25-1 and TRBJ2-1, is EADIYQTPRYLVIGTGKKITLECSQTMGHDKMYWYQQDPGMELHLIHYSYGVNSTEKGDLSSESTVSRIRTEHFPLTLESARPSHTSQYLCASSHSGRAISEQFFGPGTRLTVL.

The J gene is TRBJ1-6, the V gene TRBV19; D remains ambiguous. The germline CDR1 and CDR2 sequences are LNHDA and SQIVND (reference sequence). The CDR3 sequence is 14 residues long. The V end lost 7 bases, the J end lost 2 bases, and 9 bases lay between the germline ends. For the CDR3, the DNA is TGTGCCAGTACCTACTCTACCTATAATTCACCCCTCCACTTT. Protein product: CASTYSTYNSPLHF.

The genes are TRBV19 and TRBJ1-2; TRBD1 matches 7 bases. The CDR3 totals 13 residues. The V gene's germline CDR1 is LNHDA and CDR2 SQIVND (reference sequence). Trimming at V came to 5 bases and at J to 2 bases, leaving 2 bases not matched to a gene. The CDR3 is CASSGGQNYGYTF. In nucleotides, the CDR3 is TGTGCCAGTAGTGGGGGACAGAACTATGGCTACACCTTC.

The V gene is TRBV9, the J gene TRBJ2-5, with D tentatively TRBD1 or TRBD2 (6 bases each). The CDR3 runs 13 residues. Germline V gene lookup returns CDR1 SGDLS and CDR2 YYNGEE. Trimming took 5 bases from V and 5 from J, leaving 13 bases between them. The CDR3 protein is CASSRGQAETQYF. The CDR3 region has the DNA TGTGCCAGCAGTCGGGGGCAGGCGGAGACCCAGTACTTC.

This chain connects TRBV29-1 to TRBJ2-1; 8 bases map to TRBD2. The CDR3 length is 14 residues. From germline, CDR1 is SQVTM and CDR2 ANQGSEA. Trimming removed 7 bases from V and 9 bases from J; junction bases left unmatched: 14. The CDR3 DNA is TGCAGCGGAAGAAGCGGGAGTGCGGATCCTGAGCAGTTCTTC. Its protein is CSGRSGSADPEQFF.

This clone has just one count. CDR3 nucleotides: TGCAGCGTTGTGTGGGGAACAGATACGCAGTATTTT. The encoded protein is CSVVWGTDTQYF. This sequence joins TRBV29-1 and TRBJ2-3, with D hard to call. The germline V gene has CDR1 SQVTM and CDR2 ANQGSEA. Trimming cost V 4 bases and J 3 bases, with 8 bases left between them. The CDR3 totals 12 residues.

This clone has at least ten counts. The J gene is TRBJ2-7, the V gene TRBV11-3; 7 bases line up with TRBD1. Germline CDR1 is SGHNT and CDR2 is YENEEA. The CDR3 sequence is 15 residues long. Germline trimming cut 5 bases from V and 4 bases from J; bases unmatched to any gene: 11. Here the CDR3 reads CASSPRQGFSYEQYF. The CDR3 nucleotides read TGTGCCAGCAGCCCCCGACAGGGTTTCTCATACGAGCAGTACTTC.

The chain links TRBV9 to TRBJ1-2, with D perhaps TRBD1 (6 bases). The CDR3 covers 17 residues. The V and J ends lost 0 bases and 8 bases respectively, with 23 bases between them. Germline V gene lookup returns CDR1 SGDLS and CDR2 YYNGEE. CDR3 in amino acids: CASSVGPGGGFLGGYTF. The CDR3, as DNA: TGTGCCAGCAGCGTAGGCCCTGGAGGGGGGTTTCTTGGAGGCTACACCTTC.

This clone appeared a few times. Here the CDR3 DNA reads TGCGCCAGCAGCACTGCAGGGGACGGCGAGCAGTACTTC. Protein product: CASSTAGDGEQYF. The chain links TRBV23-1 to TRBJ2-7, with D possibly matching TRBD1 (6 bases). TRBV23-1 is classed as an ORF, of uncertain function. This CDR3 region has 13 residues. V lost 6 bases to trimming and J lost 6 bases, with 15 bases between them.

The CDR3 reads CASGWTGSYEQYF. As DNA, the CDR3 is TGTGCCAGCGGCTGGACAGGGAGCTACGAGCAGTACTTC. This rearrangement joins TRBV6-8 to TRBJ2-7; the match to TRBD1 covers 8 bases. With V trimmed by 8 bases and J by 3 bases, 6 bases remained unmatched. This CDR3 is 13 amino acids long. Germline values: CDR1 MNHGY, CDR2 SAAAGT.

V gene TRBV18 combines with J gene TRBJ2-2, with 10 bases lining up with TRBD2. This CDR3 contains 17 residues. CDR1 is KGHSH, CDR2 LQKENI, per germline. After removal of 4 bases from V and 4 bases from J, the junction contained 9 bases not matched to a gene. CDR3 bases: TGTGCCAGCTCACAAGCTAGCGGGAGAATGGGCACCGGGGAGCTGTTTTTT. This translates into CASSQASGRMGTGELFF.

There are a few counts of this clone. The genes are TRBV6-8 and TRBJ1-3; no clear D. Trimming cost V 5 bases and J 3 bases, with 11 bases left between them. The germline V gene has CDR1 MNHGY and CDR2 SAAAGT. The CDR3 has 14 residues. The CDR3 sequence: CASSTAAGGNTIYF. The CDR3 DNA is TGTGCCAGCAGTACCGCGGCTGGTGGAAACACCATATATTTT.

This chain links TRBV5-1 with TRBJ2-5; 8 positions match TRBD2. V shed 0 bases and J 6 bases; nucleotides not matched to a gene: 7. The CDR3 sequence is 15 residues long. Germline values: CDR1 SGHRS, CDR2 YFSETQ. The CDR3, as DNA: TGCGCCAGCAGCTTGGGTAGCGGGGAAGGGAAGACCCAGTACTTC. It translates to CASSLGSGEGKTQYF.

The chain is built from TRBV6-8 and TRBJ1-1, with TRBD1 as a possible D gene (5 bases). The CDR3 has 13 amino acids. Trimming stripped 10 bases from V and 0 bases from J, with 12 bases between. Germline V CDR1 and CDR2: MNHGY, SAAAGT. CDR3 sequence: CAIQGPMNTEAFF. CDR3 in DNA: TGTGCCATCCAGGGCCCTATGAACACTGAAGCTTTCTTT.

This clone was detected only a few times. The chain recombines TRBV6-8 with TRBJ2-1, with 10 nucleotides matching TRBD2. This CDR3 region has 19 residues. The junction had 14 bases not matched to a gene; V was cut back by 6 bases and J by 0 bases. CDR1 and CDR2 (germline): MNHGY, SAAAGT. The CDR3 DNA reads TGTGCCAGCAGACGAGGACTAGCGGCCCTTCCGACCTCCTACAATGAGCAGTTCTTC. It translates to CASRRGLAALPTSYNEQFF.

This chain uses TRBV18 with TRBJ1-2, with 8 nucleotides matching TRBD1. The germline gives CDR1 KGHSH, CDR2 LQKENI. The CDR3 is 13 amino acids. Trimming cost V 5 bases and J 5 bases; bases outside gene matches: 4. Written as DNA, the CDR3 is TGTGCCAGCTCAACGAGACAGGGGTATGGCTACACCTTC. This translates into CASSTRQGYGYTF.

The chain combines TRBV9 with TRBJ1-3; D remains unclear. Trimming pared 0 bases from V and 1 base from J, leaving 17 bases between. This CDR3 spans 18 amino acids. Germline V CDR1 and CDR2: SGDLS, YYNGEE. The CDR3 spells CASSVEPGEPLSGNTIYF. For the CDR3, the DNA is TGTGCCAGCAGCGTAGAACCCGGGGAGCCCCTGTCTGGAAACACCATATATTTT. The whole variable domain, remainder taken from reference TRBV9 and TRBJ1-3, is DSGVTQTPKHLITATGQRVTLRCSPRSGDLSVYWYQQSLDQGLQFLIQYYNGEERAKGNILERFSAQQFPDLHSELNLSSLELGDSALYFCASSVEPGEPLSGNTIYFGEGSWLTVV.

The chain combines TRBV23-1 with TRBJ1-2, with D uncertain. TRBV23-1 is reported as an ORF; its role is uncertain. The V and J ends lost 6 bases and 1 base respectively, with 15 bases between them. The CDR3 contains 15 residues. The chain's CDR3 is CASSQDRTSNYGYTF. The CDR3 DNA is TGCGCCAGCAGCCAAGATCGAACCAGTAACTATGGCTACACCTTC.

This chain uses TRBV19 with TRBJ2-3; 11 bases are a match to TRBD1. V lost 8 bases to trimming and J lost 1 base; unmatched junction nucleotides: 2. The CDR3 is 14 amino acids. From germline, CDR1 is LNHDA and CDR2 SQIVND (reference sequence). The CDR3 coding sequence is TGTGCCAGTGGGACAGGGGGGGGCACAGATACGCAGTATTTT. Protein: CASGTGGGTDTQYF.

This clone turned up a few times. V usage is TRBV11-3 and J usage is TRBJ2-7, with D possibly matching TRBD2 (6 bases). V was clipped by 3 bases and J by 9 bases, with 18 bases between them. CDR1 and CDR2 from the germline V gene are SGHNT and YENEEA. The CDR3 spans 14 residues. The CDR3 DNA follows: TGTGCCAGCAGCTTGGAGGGACCGTCGATGGGGCAGTACTTC. This codes for CASSLEGPSMGQYF.

V and J are TRBV11-3 and TRBJ2-3; D perhaps matches TRBD2 (6 bases). Trimming left V 5 bases short and J 0 bases short, with 9 bases between. Per germline, CDR1 SGHNT and CDR2 YENEEA. There are 14 residues in the CDR3. The CDR3 sequence: CASSRTTSTDTQYF. The CDR3 DNA sequence: TGTGCCAGCAGCCGGACTACTAGCACAGATACGCAGTATTTT.

The chain is built from TRBV5-1 and TRBJ2-7; 16 bases are shared with TRBD2. There are 17 residues in the CDR3. CDR1 and CDR2 (germline): SGHRS, YFSETQ. After removal of 3 bases from V and 1 base from J, the junction contained 4 bases not matched to a gene. CDR3 bases: TGCGCCAGCAGCTCGGGGACTAGCGGGAGGGTATCCTACGAGCAGTACTTC. The encoded protein is CASSSGTSGRVSYEQYF. Drawing the rest from reference TRBV5-1 and TRBJ2-7, the complete variable domain is KAGVTQTPRYLIKTRGQQVTLSCSPISGHRSVSWYQQTPGQGLQFLFEYFSETQRNKGNFPGRFSGRQFSNSRSEMNVSTLELGDSALYLCASSSGTSGRVSYEQYFGPGTRLTVT.

This clone is a singleton in its sample. V usage is TRBV19 and J usage is TRBJ2-7; TRBD2 might be the D (6 bases). The ends were cut back, 6 bases at V and 1 base at J, with 10 bases in the middle. CDR3 length: 13 amino acids. Germline V gene data show CDR1 as LNHDA and CDR2 as SQIVND (reference sequence). CDR3 sequence (DNA): TGTGCCAGTAGGAAGAGCGGGTCCTACGAGCAGTACTTC. Amino acids: CASRKSGSYEQYF.

The V call is TRBV9, the J call TRBJ2-3; 8 positions agree with TRBD1. In germline, CDR1 is SGDLS, CDR2 YYNGEE. Germline trimming cut 7 bases from V and 7 bases from J; bases unmatched to any gene: 11. CDR3 length: 14 residues. The CDR3 reads CASSGQGSYNTQYF. Written as DNA, the CDR3 is TGTGCCAGCTCAGGACAGGGTTCATATAATACGCAGTATTTT.

There are a few counts of this clone. This sequence joins TRBV9 and TRBJ2-1; D gene ambiguous. This CDR3 region has 14 residues. Germline-derived CDR1 and CDR2 are SGDLS and YYNGEE. Between the trimmed V and J ends, which lost 3 bases and 9 bases, there was a span of 16 bases. The CDR3 coding sequence is TGTGCCAGCAGCGCACTCGCGACTGACGCTGAGCAGTTCTTC. This gives the protein CASSALATDAEQFF.

This chain uses TRBV11-3 with TRBJ1-1; a possible D gene is TRBD1 (5 bases). CDR1 is SGHNT and CDR2 is YENEEA in the germline V gene. V lost 4 bases and J 1 base, leaving 13 bases between the germline ends. CDR3 length: 15 residues. The DNA for the CDR3 is TGTGCCAGCAGCTCGAAGGGGATTTGGAACACTGAAGCTTTCTTT. Amino acids: CASSSKGIWNTEAFF. Variable domain in full (rest from reference TRBV11-3 and TRBJ1-1): EAGVVQSPRYKIIEKKQPVAFWCNPISGHNTLYWYLQNLGQGPELLIRYENEEAVDDSQLPKDRFSAERLKGVDSTLKIQPAELGDSAVYLCASSSKGIWNTEAFFGQGTRLTVV.

The chain uses TRBV5-1 and TRBJ1-2, with 9 bases matching TRBD1. CDR1 is SGHRS, CDR2 YFSETQ, per germline. This CDR3 spans 14 amino acids. J was trimmed by 8 bases and V by 0 bases; bases with no gene match: 5. CDR3 amino acids: CASSLGDREKGYTF. In nucleotides, the CDR3 is TGCGCCAGCAGCTTGGGGGACAGGGAGAAGGGCTACACCTTC.